This T cell receptor (beta chain) was profiled in a study of response to subunit inactivated influenza vaccine. Points on this clonotype: Its specificity is unknown. One end of the junction varies from germline; a read error may be responsible.

General study findings and limits: Authors suggested each seasonal flu vaccination may recruit only limited numbers of new T cells.

MiXCR, run by TCRdb on the RT-PCR reads, gives a single entry per CDR3 protein. There are hundreds of thousands of distinct CDR3 sequences in the sample; around 15% occur only once, and 7.5% to 8% lies in the top ten. The CDR3 loop spans 17 amino acids. Per germline, CDR1 DFQATT and CDR2 SNEGSKA (reference sequence). This clonotype was obtained from a man in his forties or fifties who received an inactivated influenza vaccine. The chain has TRBV20-1 and TRBJ1-5; tentatively, D is TRBD1 (6 bases). Specimen: PBMCs from blood, collected 14 to 15 days before vaccination. CDR3 DNA sequence: TGCTGTGCTAGAGATCCAAAGGACAGCGTCCGAACCCAGCCCCAGCATTTT. It yields the protein CCARDPKDSVRTQPQHF.